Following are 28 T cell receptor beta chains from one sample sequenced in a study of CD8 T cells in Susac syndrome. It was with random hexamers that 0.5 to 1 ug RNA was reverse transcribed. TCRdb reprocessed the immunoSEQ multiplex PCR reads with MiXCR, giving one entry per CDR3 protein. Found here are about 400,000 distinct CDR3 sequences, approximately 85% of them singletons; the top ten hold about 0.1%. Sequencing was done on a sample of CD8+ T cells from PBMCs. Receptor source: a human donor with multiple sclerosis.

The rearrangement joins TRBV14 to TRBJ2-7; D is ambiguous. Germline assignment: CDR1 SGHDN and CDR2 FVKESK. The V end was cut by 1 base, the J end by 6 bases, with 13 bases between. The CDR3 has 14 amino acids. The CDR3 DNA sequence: TGTGCCAGCAGCCAAGTAGGAGTCCTGGGCGAGCAGTACTTC. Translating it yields CASSQVGVLGEQYF.

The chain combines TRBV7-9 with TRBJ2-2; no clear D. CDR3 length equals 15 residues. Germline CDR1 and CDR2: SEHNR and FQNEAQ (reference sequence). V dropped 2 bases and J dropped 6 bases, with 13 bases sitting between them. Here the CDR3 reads CASSLPNGDPGELFF. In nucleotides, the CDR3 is TGTGCCAGCAGCTTACCTAACGGTGACCCCGGGGAGCTGTTTTTT.

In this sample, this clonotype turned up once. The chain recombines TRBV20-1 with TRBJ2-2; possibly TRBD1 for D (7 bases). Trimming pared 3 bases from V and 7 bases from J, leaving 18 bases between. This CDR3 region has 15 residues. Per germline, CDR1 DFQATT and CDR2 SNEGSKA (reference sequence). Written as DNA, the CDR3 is TGCAGTGCTAGGGAGACAGGGAGGATTAGCGGGGAGCTGTTTTTT. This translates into CSARETGRISGELFF.

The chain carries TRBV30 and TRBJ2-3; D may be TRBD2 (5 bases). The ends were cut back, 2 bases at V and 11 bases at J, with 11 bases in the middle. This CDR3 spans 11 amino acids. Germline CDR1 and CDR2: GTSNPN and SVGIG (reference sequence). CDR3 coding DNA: TGTGCCTGGAGTTTCCTCGGGGAGCAGTATTTT. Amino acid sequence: CAWSFLGEQYF.

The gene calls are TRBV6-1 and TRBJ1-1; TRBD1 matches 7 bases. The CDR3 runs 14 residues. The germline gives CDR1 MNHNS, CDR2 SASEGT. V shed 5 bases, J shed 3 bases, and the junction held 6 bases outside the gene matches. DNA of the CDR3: TGTGCCAGCAGTACCAGGGGGATGCACACTGAAGCTTTCTTT. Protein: CASSTRGMHTEAFF.

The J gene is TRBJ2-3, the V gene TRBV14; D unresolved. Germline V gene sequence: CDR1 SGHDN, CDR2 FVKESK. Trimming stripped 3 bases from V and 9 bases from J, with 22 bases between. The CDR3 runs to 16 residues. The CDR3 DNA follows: TGTGCCAGCAGCCAGATAGTAATCGGATTGTCAAGCACGCAGTATTTT. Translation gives CASSQIVIGLSSTQYF. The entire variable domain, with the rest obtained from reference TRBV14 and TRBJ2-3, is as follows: EAGVTQFPSHSVIEKGQTVTLRCDPISGHDNLYWYRRVMGKEIKFLLHFVKESKQDESGMPNNRFLAERTGGTYSTLKVQPAELEDSGVYFCASSQIVIGLSSTQYFGPGTRLTVL.

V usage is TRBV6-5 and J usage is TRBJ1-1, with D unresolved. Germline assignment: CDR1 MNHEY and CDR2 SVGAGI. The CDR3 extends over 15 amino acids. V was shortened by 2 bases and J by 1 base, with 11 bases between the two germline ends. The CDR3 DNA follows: TGTGCCAGCAGTTACGGAGTTGAGGAGAACACTGAAGCTTTCTTT. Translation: CASSYGVEENTEAFF.

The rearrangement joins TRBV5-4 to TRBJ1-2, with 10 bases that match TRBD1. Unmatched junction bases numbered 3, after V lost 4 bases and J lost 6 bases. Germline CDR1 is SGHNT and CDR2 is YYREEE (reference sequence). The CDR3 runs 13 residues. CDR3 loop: CASSRQGADGYTF. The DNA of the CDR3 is TGTGCCAGCAGCAGACAGGGGGCAGATGGCTACACCTTC.

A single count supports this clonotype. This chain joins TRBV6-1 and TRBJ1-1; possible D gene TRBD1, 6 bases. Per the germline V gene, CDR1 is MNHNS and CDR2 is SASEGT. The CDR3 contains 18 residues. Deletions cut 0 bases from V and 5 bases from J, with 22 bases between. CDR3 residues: CASSEALFFGTPGTEAFF. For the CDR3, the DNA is TGTGCCAGCAGTGAAGCGCTATTCTTCGGGACACCCGGGACTGAAGCTTTCTTT.

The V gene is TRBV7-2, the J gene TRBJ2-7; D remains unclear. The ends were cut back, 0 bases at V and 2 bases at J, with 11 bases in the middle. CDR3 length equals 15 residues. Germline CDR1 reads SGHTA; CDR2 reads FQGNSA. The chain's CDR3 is CASSLAGDWTYEQYF. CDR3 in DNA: TGTGCCAGCAGCTTAGCCGGTGACTGGACCTACGAGCAGTACTTC.

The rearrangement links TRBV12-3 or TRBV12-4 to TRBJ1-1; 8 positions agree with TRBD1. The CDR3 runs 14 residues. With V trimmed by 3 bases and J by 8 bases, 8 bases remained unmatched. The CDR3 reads CASSFPDRAAEAFF. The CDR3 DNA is TGTGCCAGCAGTTTCCCGGACAGGGCCGCCGAAGCTTTCTTT.

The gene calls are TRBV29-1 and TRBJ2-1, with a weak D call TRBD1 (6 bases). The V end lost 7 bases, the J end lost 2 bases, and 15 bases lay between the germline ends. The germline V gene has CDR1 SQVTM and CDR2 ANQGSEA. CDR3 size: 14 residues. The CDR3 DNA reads TGCAGCGCCGGTTGGGGGCCTACCTACAATGAGCAGTTCTTC. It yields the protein CSAGWGPTYNEQFF.

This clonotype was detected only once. In DNA form, the CDR3 reads TGCGCCAGCAGCCACCAGGACAGGGGAAGCACAGATACGCAGTATTTT. Amino acids: CASSHQDRGSTDTQYF. The chain has TRBV5-1 and TRBJ2-3; 9 bases agree with TRBD1. The CDR3 is 16 amino acids. Germline CDR1 SGHRS, CDR2 YFSETQ. J gave up 0 bases and V 4 bases, and 6 bases lay outside the gene matches.

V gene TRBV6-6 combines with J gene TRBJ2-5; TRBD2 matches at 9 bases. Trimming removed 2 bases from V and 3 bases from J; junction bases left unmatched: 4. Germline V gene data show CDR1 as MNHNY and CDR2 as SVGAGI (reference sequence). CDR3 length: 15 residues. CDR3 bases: TGTGCCAGCAGTTACAGGCGGGGGGGGGAAGAGACCCAGTACTTC. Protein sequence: CASSYRRGGEETQYF.

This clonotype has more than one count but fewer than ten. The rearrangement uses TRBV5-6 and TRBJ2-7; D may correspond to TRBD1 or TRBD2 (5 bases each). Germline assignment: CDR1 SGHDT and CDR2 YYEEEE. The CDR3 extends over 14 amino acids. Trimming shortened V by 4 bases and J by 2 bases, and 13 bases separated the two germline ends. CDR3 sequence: CASSDGTAAYEQYF. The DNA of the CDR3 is TGTGCCAGCAGCGACGGGACCGCAGCCTACGAGCAGTACTTC.

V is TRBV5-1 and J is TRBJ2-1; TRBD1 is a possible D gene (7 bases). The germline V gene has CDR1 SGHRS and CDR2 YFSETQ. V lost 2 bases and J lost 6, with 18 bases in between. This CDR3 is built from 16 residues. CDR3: CASSFTGTEGANEQFF. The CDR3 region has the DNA TGCGCCAGCAGCTTCACTGGGACGGAGGGGGCCAATGAGCAGTTCTTC.

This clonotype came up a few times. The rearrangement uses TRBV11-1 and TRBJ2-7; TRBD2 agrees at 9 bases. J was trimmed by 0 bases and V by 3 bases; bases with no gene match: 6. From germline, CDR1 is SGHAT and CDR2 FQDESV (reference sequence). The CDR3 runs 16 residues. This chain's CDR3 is CASSLVASGDSYEQYF. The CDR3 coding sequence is TGTGCCAGCAGCTTGGTTGCTAGCGGGGACTCCTACGAGCAGTACTTC.

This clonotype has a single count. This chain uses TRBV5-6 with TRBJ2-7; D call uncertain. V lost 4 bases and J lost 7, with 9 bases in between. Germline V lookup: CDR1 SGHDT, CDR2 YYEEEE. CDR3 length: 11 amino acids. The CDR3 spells CASSMIGEQYF. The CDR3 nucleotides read TGTGCCAGCAGCATGATAGGGGAGCAGTACTTC. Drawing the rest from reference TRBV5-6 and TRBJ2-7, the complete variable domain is DAGVTQSPTHLIKTRGQQVTLRCSPKSGHDTVSWYQQALGQGPQFIFQYYEEEERQRGNFPDRFSGHQFPNYSSELNVNALLLGDSALYLCASSMIGEQYFGPGTRLTVT.

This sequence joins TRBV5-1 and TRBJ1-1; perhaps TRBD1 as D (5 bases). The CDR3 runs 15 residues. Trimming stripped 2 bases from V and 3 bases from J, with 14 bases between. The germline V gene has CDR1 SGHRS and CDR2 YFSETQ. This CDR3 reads CASSFIPGGDTEAFF. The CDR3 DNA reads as TGCGCCAGCAGCTTTATTCCCGGAGGGGACACTGAAGCTTTCTTT.

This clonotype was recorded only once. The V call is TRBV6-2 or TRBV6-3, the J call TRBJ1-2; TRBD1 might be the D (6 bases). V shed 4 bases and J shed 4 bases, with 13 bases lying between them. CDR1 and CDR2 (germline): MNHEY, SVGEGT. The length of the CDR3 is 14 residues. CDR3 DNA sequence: TGTGCCAGCAGTTTCTACAGGGATGCCTATGGCTACACCTTC. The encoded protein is CASSFYRDAYGYTF.

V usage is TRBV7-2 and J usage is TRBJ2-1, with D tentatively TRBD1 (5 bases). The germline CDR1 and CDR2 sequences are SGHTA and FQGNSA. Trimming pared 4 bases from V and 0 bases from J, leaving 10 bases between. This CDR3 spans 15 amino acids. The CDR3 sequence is CASSSGIISYNEQFF. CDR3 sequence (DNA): TGTGCCAGCAGCTCAGGGATTATCTCCTACAATGAGCAGTTCTTC.

In nucleotides, the CDR3 is TGTGCCATCAGTGACCTAGCGGGAGAGGGAGCTAAAGATACGCAGTATTTT. Protein sequence: CAISDLAGEGAKDTQYF. The gene calls are TRBV10-3 and TRBJ2-3; 10 bases align to TRBD2. The trim removed 3 bases at V and 5 bases at J, leaving 11 bases unmatched. Germline CDR1 reads ENHRY; CDR2 reads SYGVKD. CDR3 length: 17 residues.

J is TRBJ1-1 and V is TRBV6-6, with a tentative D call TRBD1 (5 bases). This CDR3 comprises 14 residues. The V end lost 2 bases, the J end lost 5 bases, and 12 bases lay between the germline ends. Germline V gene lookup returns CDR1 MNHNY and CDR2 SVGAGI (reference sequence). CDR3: CASSYVGLGTEAFF. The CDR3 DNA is TGTGCCAGCAGTTACGTGGGGCTGGGGACTGAAGCTTTCTTT.

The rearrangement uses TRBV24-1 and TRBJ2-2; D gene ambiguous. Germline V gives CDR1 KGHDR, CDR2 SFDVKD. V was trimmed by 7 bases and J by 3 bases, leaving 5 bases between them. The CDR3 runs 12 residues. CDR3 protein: CATRADTGELFF. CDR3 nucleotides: TGTGCCACCAGGGCGGACACCGGGGAGCTGTTTTTT.

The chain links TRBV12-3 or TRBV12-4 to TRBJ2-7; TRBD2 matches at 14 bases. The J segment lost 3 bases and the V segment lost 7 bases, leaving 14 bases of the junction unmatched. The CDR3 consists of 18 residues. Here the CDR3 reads CASTPGGTSGSGFYEQYF. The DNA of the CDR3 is TGTGCCAGCACCCCTGGAGGGACTAGCGGGAGCGGGTTCTACGAGCAGTACTTC.

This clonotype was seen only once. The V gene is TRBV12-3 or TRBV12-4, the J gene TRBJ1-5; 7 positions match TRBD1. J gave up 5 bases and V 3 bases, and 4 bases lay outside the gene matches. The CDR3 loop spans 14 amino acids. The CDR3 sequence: CASSFGGGYQPQHF. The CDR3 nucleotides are TGTGCCAGCAGTTTTGGAGGGGGCTATCAGCCCCAGCATTTT.

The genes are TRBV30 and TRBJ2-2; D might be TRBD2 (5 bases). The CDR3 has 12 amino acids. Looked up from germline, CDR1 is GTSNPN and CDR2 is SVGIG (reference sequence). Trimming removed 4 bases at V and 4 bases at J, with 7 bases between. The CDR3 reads CAWNGGTGELFF. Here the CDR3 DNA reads TGTGCCTGGAACGGAGGCACCGGGGAGCTGTTTTTT.

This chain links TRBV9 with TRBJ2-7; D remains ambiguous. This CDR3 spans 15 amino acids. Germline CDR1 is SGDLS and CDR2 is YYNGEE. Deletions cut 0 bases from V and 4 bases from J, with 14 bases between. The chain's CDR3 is CASSVGPALTYEQYF. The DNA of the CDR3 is TGTGCCAGCAGCGTAGGTCCGGCTTTGACGTACGAGCAGTACTTC.